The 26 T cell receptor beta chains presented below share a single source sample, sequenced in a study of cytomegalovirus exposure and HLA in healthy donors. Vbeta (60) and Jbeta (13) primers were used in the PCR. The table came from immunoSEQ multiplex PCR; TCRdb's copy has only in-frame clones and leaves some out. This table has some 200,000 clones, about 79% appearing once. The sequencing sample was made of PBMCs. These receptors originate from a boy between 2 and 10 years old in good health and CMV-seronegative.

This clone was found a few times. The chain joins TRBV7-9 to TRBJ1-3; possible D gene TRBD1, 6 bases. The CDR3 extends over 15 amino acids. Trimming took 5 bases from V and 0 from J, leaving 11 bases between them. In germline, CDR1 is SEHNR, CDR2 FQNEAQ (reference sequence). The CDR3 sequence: CASSSRTVSGNTIYF. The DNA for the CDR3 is TGTGCCAGCAGCAGCCGGACAGTCTCTGGAAACACCATATATTTT.

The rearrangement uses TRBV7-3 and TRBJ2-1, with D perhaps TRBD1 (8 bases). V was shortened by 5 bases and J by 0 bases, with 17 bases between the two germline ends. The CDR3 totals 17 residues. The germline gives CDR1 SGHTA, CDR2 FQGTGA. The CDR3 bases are TGTGCCAGCAGCCCACAGGGGGGGTCCTTCTCCTACAATGAGCAGTTCTTC. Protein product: CASSPQGGSFSYNEQFF.

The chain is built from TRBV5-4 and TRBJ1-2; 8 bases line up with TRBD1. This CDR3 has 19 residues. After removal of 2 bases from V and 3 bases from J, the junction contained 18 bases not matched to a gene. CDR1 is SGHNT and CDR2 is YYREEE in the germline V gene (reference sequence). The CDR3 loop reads CASSFEIRGRGFGDYGYTF. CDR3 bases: TGTGCCAGCAGCTTTGAGATCAGGGGGCGCGGGTTTGGAGACTATGGCTACACCTTC.

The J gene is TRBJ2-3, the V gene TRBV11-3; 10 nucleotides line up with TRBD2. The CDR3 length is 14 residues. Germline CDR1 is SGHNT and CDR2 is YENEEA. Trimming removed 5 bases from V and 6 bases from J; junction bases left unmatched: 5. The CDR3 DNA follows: TGTGCCAGCAGCCCGACTAGCGGGTTGGATACGCAGTATTTT. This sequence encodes CASSPTSGLDTQYF.

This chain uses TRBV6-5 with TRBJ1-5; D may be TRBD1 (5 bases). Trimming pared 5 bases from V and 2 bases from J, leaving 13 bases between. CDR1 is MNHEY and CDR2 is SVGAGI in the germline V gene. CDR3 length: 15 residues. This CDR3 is CASSGARAGNQPQHF. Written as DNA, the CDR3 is TGTGCCAGCAGTGGGGCTAGGGCAGGCAATCAGCCCCAGCATTTT.

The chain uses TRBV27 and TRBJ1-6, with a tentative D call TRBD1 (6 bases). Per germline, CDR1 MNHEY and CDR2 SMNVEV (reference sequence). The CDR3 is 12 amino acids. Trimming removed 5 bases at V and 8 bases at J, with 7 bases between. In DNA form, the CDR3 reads TGTGCCAGCAGTAAGGGGGATTCACCCCTCCACTTT. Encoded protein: CASSKGDSPLHF.

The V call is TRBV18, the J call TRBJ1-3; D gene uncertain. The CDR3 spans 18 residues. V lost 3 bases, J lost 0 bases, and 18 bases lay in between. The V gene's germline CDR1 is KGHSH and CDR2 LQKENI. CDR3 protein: CASSPAPSSIVSGNTIYF. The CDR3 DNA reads TGTGCCAGCTCACCGGCCCCAAGTTCGATTGTCTCTGGAAACACCATATATTTT.

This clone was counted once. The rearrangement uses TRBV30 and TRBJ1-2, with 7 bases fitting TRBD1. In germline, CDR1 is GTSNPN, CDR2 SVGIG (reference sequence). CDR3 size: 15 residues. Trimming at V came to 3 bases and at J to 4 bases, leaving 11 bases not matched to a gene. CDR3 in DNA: TGTGCCTGGAGGGGAAGAGGGGGCAATATCTATGGCTACACCTTC. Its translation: CAWRGRGGNIYGYTF.

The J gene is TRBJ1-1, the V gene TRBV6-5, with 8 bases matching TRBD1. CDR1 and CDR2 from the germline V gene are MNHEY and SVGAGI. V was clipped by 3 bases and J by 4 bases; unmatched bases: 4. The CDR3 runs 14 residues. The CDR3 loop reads CASSYLTGVTEAFF. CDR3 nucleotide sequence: TGTGCCAGCAGTTATCTGACAGGGGTCACTGAAGCTTTCTTT.

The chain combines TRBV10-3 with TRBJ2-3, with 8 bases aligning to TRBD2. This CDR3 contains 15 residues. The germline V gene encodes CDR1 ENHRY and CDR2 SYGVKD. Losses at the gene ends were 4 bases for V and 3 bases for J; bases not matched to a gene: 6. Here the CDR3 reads CAISAGGKGTDTQYF. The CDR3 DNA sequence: TGTGCCATCAGTGCGGGGGGGAAGGGTACAGATACGCAGTATTTT.

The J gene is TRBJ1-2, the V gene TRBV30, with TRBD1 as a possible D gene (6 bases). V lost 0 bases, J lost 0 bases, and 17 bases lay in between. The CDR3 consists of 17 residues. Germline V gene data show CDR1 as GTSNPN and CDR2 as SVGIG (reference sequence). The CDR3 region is CAWSVDYRDCPNYGYTF. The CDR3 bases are TGTGCCTGGAGTGTAGACTACAGGGATTGTCCTAACTATGGCTACACCTTC.

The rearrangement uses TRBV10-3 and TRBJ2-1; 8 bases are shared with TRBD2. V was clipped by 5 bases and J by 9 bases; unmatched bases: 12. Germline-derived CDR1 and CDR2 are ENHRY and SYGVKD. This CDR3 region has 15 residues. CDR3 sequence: CAISRLARGEGEQFF. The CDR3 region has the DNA TGTGCCATCAGTCGACTAGCGCGGGGAGAAGGTGAGCAGTTCTTC.

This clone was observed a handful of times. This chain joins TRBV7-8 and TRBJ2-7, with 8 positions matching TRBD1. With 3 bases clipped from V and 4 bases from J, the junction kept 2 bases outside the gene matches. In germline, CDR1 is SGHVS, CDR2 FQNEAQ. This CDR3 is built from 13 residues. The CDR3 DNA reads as TGTGCCAGCAGCTTGGACAGGGCATACGAGCAGTACTTC. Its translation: CASSLDRAYEQYF.

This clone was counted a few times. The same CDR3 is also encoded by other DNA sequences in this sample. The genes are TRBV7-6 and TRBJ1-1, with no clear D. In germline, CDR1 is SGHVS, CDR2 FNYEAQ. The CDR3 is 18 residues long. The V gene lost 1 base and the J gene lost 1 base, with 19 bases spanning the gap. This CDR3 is CASSLGGVSGLKNTEAFF. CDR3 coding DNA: TGTGCCAGCAGCTTAGGAGGTGTTTCAGGACTGAAGAACACTGAAGCTTTCTTT.

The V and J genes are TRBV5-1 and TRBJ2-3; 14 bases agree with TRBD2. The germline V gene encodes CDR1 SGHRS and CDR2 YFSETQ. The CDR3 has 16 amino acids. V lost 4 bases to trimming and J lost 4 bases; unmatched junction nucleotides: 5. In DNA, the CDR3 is TGCGCCAGCAGCGCGGGACTAGCGGGGGCGGCAGATACGCAGTATTTT. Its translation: CASSAGLAGAADTQYF.

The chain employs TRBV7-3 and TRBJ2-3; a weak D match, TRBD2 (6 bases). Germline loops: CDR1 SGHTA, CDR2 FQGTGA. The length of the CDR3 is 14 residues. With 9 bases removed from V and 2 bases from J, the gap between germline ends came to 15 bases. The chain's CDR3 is CASAPAGYTDTQYF. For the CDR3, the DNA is TGTGCCAGTGCCCCAGCGGGCTACACAGATACGCAGTATTTT.

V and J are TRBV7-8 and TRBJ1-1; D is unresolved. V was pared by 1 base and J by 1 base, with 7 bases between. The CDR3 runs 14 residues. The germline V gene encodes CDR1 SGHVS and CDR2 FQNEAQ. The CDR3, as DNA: TGTGCCAGCAGCTTAGGGCCCCGGAACACTGAAGCTTTCTTT. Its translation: CASSLGPRNTEAFF. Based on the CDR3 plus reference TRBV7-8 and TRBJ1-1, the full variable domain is GAGVSQSPRYKVAKRGQDVALRCDPISGHVSLFWYQQALGQGPEFLTYFQNEAQLDKSGLPSDRFFAERPEGSVSTLKIQRTQQEDSAVYLCASSLGPRNTEAFFGQGTRLTVV.

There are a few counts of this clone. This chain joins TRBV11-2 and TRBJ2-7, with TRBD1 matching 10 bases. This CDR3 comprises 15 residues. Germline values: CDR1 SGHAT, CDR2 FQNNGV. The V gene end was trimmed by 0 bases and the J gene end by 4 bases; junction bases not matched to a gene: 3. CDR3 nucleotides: TGTGCCAGCAGCTTAGAGGGGGACAGGGGATACGAGCAGTACTTC. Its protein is CASSLEGDRGYEQYF.

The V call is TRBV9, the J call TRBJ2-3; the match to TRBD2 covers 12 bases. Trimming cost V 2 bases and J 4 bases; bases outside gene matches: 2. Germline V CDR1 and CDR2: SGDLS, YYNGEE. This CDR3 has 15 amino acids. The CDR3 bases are TGTGCCAGCAGCGTTCTAGCGGGGGGGCCAGATACGCAGTATTTT. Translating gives CASSVLAGGPDTQYF.

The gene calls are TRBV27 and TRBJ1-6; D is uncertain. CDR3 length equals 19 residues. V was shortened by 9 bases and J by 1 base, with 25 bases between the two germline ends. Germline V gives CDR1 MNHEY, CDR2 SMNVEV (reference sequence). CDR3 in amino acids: CASYPSWQTSGSYNSPLHF. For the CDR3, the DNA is TGTGCCAGTTACCCCTCCTGGCAGACCAGCGGGTCCTATAATTCACCCCTCCACTTT.

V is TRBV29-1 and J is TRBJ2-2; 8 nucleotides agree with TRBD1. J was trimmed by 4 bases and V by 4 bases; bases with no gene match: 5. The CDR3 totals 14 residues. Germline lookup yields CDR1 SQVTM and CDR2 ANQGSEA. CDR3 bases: TGCAGCGTTGTCCCGGACAGGGCCACCGGGGAGCTGTTTTTT. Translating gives CSVVPDRATGELFF.

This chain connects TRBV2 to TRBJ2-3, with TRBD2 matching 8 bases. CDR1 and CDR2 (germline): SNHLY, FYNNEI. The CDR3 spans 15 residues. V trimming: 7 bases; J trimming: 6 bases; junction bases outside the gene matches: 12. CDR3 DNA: TGTGCCAGCACCCCAACGGGGCTAGCGGGTGATACGCAGTATTTT. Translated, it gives CASTPTGLAGDTQYF.

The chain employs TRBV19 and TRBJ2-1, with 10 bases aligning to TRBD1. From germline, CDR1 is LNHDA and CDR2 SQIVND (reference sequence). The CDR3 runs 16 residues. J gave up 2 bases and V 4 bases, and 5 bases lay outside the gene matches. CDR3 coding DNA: TGTGCCAGTAGTACAGGGGACAGGGGACCCTACAATGAGCAGTTCTTC. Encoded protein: CASSTGDRGPYNEQFF.

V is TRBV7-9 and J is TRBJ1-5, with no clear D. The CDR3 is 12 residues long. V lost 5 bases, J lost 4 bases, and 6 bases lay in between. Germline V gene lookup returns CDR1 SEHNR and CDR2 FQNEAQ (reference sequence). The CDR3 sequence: CASSQQNQPQHF. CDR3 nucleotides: TGTGCCAGCAGCCAACAAAATCAGCCCCAGCATTTT. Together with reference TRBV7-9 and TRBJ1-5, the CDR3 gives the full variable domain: DTGVSQNPRHKITKRGQNVTFRCDPISEHNRLYWYRQTLGQGPEFLTYFQNEAQLEKSRLLSDRFSAERPKGSFSTLEIQRTEQGDSAMYLCASSQQNQPQHFGDGTRLSIL.

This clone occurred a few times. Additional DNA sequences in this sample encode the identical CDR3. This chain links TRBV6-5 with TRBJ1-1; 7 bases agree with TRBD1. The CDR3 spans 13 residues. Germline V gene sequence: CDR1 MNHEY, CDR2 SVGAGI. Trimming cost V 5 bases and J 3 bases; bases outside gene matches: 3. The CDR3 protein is CASSRQGHTEAFF. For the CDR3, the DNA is TGTGCCAGCAGTCGACAGGGACACACTGAAGCTTTCTTT.

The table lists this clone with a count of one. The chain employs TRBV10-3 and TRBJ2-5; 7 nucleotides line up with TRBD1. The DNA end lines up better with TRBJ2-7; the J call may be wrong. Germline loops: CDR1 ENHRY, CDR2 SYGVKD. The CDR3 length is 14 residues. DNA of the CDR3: TGTGCCATCAGTGGAGGGACAGCTCCGTACGAGCAGTACTTC. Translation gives CAISGGTAPYEQYF.